This TCR beta chain was documented in a study of cytomegalovirus exposure and HLA in healthy donors. General study points: Most TCR beta V segments were productive about 90% or about 30% of the time in an earlier analysis. As a later analysis revealed, the rate of TCR association differed by HLA locus, with DRB1 most and HLA-C fewest.

The CDR3 length is 14 residues. CDR1 is MNHEY, CDR2 SVGAGI, per germline. The junction had 4 bases not matched to a gene; V was cut back by 2 bases and J by 7 bases. The PCR made use of 60 Vbeta and 13 Jbeta primers. Sequencing used immunoSEQ multiplex PCR; TCRdb keeps in-frame clones, though not all of them. The table lists fewer than 250,000 clones, about 80% of them singletons. About this clone: Its antigen is not identified.

Sequencing was done on a sample of PBMCs. The receptor was derived from a man aged 18 to 29 in good health and CMV-seronegative. The chain has TRBV6-5 and TRBJ1-5; 8 nucleotides match TRBD1. The DNA of the CDR3 is TGTGCCAGCAGTTACGACAGGGGCGGGCAGCCCCAGCATTTT. Translation gives CASSYDRGGQPQHF.